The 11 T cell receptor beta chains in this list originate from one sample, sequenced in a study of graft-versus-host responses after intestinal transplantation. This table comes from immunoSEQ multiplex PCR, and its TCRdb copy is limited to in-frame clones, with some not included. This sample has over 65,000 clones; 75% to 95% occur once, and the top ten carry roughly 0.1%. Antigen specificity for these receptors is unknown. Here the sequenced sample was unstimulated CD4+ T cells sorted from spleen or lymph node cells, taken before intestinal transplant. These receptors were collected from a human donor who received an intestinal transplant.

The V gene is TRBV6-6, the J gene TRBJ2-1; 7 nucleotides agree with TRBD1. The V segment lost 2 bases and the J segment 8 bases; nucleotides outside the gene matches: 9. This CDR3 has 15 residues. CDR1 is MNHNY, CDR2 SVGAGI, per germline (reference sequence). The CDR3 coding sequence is TGTGCCAGCAGTTACGCCGGACAGGAGTCGGATGAGCAGTTCTTC. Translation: CASSYAGQESDEQFF.

Written as DNA, the CDR3 is TGCGCCAGCAGTTGGGACACTATGAACACTGAAGCTTTCTTT. It specifies CASSWDTMNTEAFF. The chain combines TRBV4-3 with TRBJ1-1; D perhaps matches TRBD1 (6 bases). CDR3 length: 14 amino acids. The germline V gene has CDR1 LGHNA and CDR2 YSLEER. V was shortened by 6 bases and J by 0 bases, with 11 bases between the two germline ends.

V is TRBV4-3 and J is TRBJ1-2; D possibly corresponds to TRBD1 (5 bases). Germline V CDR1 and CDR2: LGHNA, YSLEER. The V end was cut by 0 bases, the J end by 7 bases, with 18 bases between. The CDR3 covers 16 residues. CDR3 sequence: CASSQEGPTGVGGYTF. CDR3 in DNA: TGCGCCAGCAGCCAAGAGGGCCCAACAGGAGTGGGTGGCTACACCTTC.

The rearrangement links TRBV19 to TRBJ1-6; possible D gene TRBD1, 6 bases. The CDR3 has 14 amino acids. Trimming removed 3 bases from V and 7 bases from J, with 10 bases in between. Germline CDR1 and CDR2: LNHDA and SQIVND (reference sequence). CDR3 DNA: TGTGCCAGTAGTATCAGGGGTGAAAATTCACCCCTCCACTTT. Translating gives CASSIRGENSPLHF. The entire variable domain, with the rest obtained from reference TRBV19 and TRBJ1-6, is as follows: DGGITQSPKYLFRKEGQNVTLSCEQNLNHDAMYWYRQDPGQGLRLIYYSQIVNDFQKGDIAEGYSVSREKKESFPLTVTSAQKNPTAFYLCASSIRGENSPLHFGNGTRLTVT.

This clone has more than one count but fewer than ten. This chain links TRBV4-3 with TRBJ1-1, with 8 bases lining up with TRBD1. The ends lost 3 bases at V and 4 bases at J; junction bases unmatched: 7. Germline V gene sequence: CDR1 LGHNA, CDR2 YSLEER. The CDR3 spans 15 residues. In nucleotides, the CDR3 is TGCGCCAGCAGCCAGCAAACAGGGGGAGTCACTGAAGCTTTCTTT. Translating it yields CASSQQTGGVTEAFF.

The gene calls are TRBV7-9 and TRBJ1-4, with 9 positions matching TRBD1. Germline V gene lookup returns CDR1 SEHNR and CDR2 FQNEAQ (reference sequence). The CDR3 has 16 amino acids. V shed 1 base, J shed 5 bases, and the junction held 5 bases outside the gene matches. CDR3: CASSLGTGVENEKLFF. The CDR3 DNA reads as TGTGCCAGCAGCTTAGGGACAGGGGTGGAGAATGAAAAACTGTTTTTT.

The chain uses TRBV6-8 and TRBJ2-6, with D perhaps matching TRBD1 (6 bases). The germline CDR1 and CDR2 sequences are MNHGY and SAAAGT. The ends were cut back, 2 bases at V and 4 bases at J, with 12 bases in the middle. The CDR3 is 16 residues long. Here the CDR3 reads CASSYVGAEGANVLTF. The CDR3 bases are TGTGCCAGCAGTTACGTGGGGGCTGAAGGGGCCAACGTCCTGACTTTC.

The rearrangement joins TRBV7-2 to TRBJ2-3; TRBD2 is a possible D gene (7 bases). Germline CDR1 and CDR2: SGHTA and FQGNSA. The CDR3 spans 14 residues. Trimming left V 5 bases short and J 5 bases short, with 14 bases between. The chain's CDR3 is CASSGRGAGDTQYF. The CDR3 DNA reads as TGTGCCAGCAGCGGCCGGGGGGCCGGAGATACGCAGTATTTT.

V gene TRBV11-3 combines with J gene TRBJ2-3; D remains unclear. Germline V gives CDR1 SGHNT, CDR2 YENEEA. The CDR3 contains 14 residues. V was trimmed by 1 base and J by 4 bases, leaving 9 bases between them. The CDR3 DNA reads TGTGCCAGCAGCTTAGGAGTCATCCCAGATACGCAGTATTTT. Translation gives CASSLGVIPDTQYF.

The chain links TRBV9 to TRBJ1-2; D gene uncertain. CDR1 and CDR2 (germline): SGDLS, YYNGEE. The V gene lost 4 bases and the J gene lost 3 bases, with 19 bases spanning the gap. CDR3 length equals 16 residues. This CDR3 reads CASSRRGDAADYGYTF. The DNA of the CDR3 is TGTGCCAGCAGCCGTAGAGGTGACGCCGCAGACTATGGCTACACCTTC. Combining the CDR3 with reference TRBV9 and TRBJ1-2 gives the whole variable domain DSGVTQTPKHLITATGQRVTLRCSPRSGDLSVYWYQQSLDQGLQFLIQYYNGEERAKGNILERFSAQQFPDLHSELNLSSLELGDSALYFCASSRRGDAADYGYTFGSGTRLTVV.

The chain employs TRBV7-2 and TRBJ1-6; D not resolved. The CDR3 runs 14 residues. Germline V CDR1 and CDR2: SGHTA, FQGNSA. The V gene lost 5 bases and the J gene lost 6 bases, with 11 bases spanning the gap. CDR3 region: CASSLATSNSPLHF. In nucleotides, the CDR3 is TGTGCCAGCAGCCTCGCCACTTCTAATTCACCCCTCCACTTT. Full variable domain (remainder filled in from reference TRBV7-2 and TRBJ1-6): GAGVSQSPSNKVTEKGKDVELRCDPISGHTALYWYRQSLGQGLEFLIYFQGNSAPDKSGLPSDRFSAERTGGSVSTLTIQRTQQEDSAVYLCASSLATSNSPLHFGNGTRLTVT.